This TCR beta chain was found in a study of vaccination and CD4 T cells after COVID-19. Study at large: Between diagnosis and the drawing of post-COVID samples lay a median around 110 days (range 35 to 161). Overlapping peptides of the spike proteins of SARS-CoV-2, HCoV-NL63, HCoV-OC43 and HCoV-229E were used for cell stimulation. Sample collection from a few convalescent patients took place at day 14 and days 161 to 241 post-vaccination.

The CDR3 consists of 15 residues. V dropped 0 bases and J dropped 7 bases, with 13 bases sitting between them. Germline V gives CDR1 MNHEY, CDR2 SVGAGI. Time point reported: late sampling 161 to 241 days after vaccination in a few convalescent patients. This sample's treatment: approximately nine-day PBMC culture with coronavirus spike peptide pools or control peptides (ViraFEST assay). T cells were expanded with peptide pools, and expanded clonotypes were identified by TCR sequencing. Of note for this clonotype: The antigen is unknown.

Cultured CD4+ T-cell DNA underwent Oncomine TCR Beta short-read sequencing. One entry per CDR3 protein results from TCRdb running MiXCR on the PCR reads. The sample records roughly 15,000 distinct CDR3 sequences, approximately 50% being singletons. The chain combines TRBV6-5 with TRBJ1-5, with D tentatively TRBD1 (6 bases). The receptor's source is a human donor who had recovered from COVID-19. This material consisted of CD4+ T cells from blood, cultured in vitro, taken about 7 months after SARS-CoV-2 vaccination. The CDR3 reads CASSYSRGASQPQHF. The CDR3 DNA reads TGTGCCAGCAGTTACTCGAGGGGGGCCAGCCAGCCCCAGCATTTT.